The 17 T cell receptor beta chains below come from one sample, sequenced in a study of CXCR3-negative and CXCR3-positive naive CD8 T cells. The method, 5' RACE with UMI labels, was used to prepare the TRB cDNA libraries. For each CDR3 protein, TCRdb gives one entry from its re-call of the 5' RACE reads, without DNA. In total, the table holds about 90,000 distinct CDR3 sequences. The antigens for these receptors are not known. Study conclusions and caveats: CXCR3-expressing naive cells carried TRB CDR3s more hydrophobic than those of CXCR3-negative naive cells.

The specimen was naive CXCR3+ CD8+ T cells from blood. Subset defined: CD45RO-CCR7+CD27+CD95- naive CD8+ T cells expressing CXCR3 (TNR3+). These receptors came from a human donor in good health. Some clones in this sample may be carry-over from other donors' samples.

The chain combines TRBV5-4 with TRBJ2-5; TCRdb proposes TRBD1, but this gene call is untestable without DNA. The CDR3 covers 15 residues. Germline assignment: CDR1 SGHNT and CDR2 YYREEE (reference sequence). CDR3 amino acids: CASSLGGGWEETQYF.

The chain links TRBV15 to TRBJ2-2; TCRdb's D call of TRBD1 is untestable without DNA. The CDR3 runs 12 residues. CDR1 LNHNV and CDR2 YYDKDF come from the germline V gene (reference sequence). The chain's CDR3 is CATSTGPGELFF.

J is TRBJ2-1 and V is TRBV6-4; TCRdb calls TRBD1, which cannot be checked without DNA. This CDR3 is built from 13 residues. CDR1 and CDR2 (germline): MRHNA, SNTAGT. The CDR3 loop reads CASSDGANNEQFF.

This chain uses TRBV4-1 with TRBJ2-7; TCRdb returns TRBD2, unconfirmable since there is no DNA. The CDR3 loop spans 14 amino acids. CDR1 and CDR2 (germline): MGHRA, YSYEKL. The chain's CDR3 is CASGRTSGDYEQYF.

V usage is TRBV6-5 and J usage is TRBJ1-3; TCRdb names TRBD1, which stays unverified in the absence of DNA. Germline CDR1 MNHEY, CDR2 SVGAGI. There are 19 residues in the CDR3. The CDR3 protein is CASSYRGAAKMGFLNTIYF.

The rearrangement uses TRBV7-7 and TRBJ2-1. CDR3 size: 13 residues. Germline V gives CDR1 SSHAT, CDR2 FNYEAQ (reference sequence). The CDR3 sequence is CASSQTGYNEQFF.

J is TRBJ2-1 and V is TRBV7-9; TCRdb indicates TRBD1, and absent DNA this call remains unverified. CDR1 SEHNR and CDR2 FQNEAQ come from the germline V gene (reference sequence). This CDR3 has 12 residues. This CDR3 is CASSLRGIDPFF.

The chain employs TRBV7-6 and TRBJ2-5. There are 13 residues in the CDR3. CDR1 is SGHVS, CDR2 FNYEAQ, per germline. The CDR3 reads CASSFPVQETQYF.

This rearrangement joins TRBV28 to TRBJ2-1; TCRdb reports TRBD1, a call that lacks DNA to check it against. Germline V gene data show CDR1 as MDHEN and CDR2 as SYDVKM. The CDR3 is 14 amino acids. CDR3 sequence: CASSLSGGLDEQFF. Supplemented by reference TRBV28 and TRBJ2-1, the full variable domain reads DVKVTQSSRYLVKRTGEKVFLECVQDMDHENMFWYRQDPGLGLRLIYFSYDVKMKEKGDIPEGYSVSREKKERFSLILESASTNQTSMYLCASSLSGGLDEQFFGPGTRLTVL.

This chain's CDR3 is CASSLYPNTEAFF. The chain is built from TRBV7-9 and TRBJ1-1. The CDR3 consists of 13 residues. The V gene's germline CDR1 is SEHNR and CDR2 FQNEAQ (reference sequence).

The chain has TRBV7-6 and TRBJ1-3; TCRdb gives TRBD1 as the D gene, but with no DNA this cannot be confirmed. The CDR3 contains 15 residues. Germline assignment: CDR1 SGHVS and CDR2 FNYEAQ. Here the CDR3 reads CASSLGRGSGNTIYF.

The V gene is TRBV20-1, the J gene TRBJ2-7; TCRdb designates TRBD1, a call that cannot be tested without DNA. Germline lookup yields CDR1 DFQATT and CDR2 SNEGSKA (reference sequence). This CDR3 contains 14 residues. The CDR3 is CSAIDLGQAYEQYF.

CDR3 residues: CASSLGSETQYF. The chain couples TRBV12-3 or TRBV12-4 to TRBJ2-5. The CDR3 is 12 residues long.

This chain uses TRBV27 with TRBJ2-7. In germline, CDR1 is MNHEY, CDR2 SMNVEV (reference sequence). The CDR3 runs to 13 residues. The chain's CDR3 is CASSLAESGEQYF.

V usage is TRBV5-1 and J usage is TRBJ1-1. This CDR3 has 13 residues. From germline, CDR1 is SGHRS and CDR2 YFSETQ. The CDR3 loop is CASSRVTNTEAFF.

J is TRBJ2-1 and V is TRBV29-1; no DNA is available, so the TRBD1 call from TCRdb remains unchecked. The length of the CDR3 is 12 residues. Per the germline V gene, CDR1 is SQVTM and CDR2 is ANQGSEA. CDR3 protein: CSVEGAGNEQFF.

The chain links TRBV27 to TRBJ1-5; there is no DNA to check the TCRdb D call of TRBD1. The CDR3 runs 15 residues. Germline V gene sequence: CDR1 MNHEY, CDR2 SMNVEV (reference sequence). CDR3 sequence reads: CASSLGVRGNQPQHF.